These T cell receptor beta chains were read from a single sample in a study of Graves' ophthalmopathy and Graves' hyperthyroidism. TCRdb reprocessed the multiplex PCR reads via MiXCR and lists one record per CDR3 protein. The sample includes around 1,000,000 distinct CDR3 sequences, less than 45% of them seen just once. Material for sequencing was peripheral blood or thyroid tissue (not recorded which). The receptors here all came from an adult man with Graves' hyperthyroidism. CDR3s include the opening cysteine and the closing phenylalanine or tryptophan. A D gene is named only where the DNA matches it firmly. The size entry is marked missing in some rows and otherwise reads once, few, many or a size class.

CDR3aa: CASSQGSGSFVPGELFF; CDR3nt: TGCGCCAGCAGCCAAGGTAGCGGGAGTTTTGTCCCCGGGGAGCTGTTTTTT; d_gene: TRBD2; j_gene: TRBJ2-2; abundance: .; v_gene: TRBV7-9
CDR3aa: CATGPVPETQYF; CDR3nt: TGTGCCACCGGTCCGGTCCCCGAGACCCAGTACTTC; d_gene: .; j_gene: TRBJ2-5; abundance: many; v_gene: TRBV12-3/TRBV12-4
CDR3aa: CSVHGLAGELFF; CDR3nt: TGCAGTGTCCACGGTCTAGCCGGGGAGCTGTTTTTT; d_gene: .; j_gene: TRBJ2-2; abundance: few; v_gene: TRBV20-1
CDR3aa: CASSGGASTEAFF; CDR3nt: TGTGCCAGCAGTGGGGGGGCGAGCACTGAAGCTTTCTTT; d_gene: .; j_gene: TRBJ1-1; abundance: few; v_gene: TRBV7-2
CDR3aa: CASARVILEETQYF; CDR3nt: TGTGCCAGCGCCAGGGTCATCCTTGAAGAGACCCAGTACTTC; d_gene: .; j_gene: TRBJ2-5; abundance: many; v_gene: TRBV7-8
CDR3aa: CSVEDSAGGPLGEQYF; CDR3nt: TGCAGCGTTGAAGATTCAGCGGGAGGGCCCTTGGGTGAGCAGTACTTC; d_gene: TRBD2; j_gene: TRBJ2-7; abundance: .; v_gene: TRBV29-1
CDR3aa: CASSLDRGSPIYEQYF; CDR3nt: TGTGCCAGCAGCTTAGATCGCGGGAGCCCCATCTACGAGCAGTACTTC; d_gene: TRBD2; j_gene: TRBJ2-7; abundance: few; v_gene: TRBV11-2
CDR3aa: CSAERVVRNYEQYF; CDR3nt: TGCAGTGCCGAGAGGGTCGTTAGGAATTACGAGCAGTACTTC; d_gene: .; j_gene: TRBJ2-7; abundance: few; v_gene: TRBV20-1
CDR3aa: CASSVEMNQPQHF; CDR3nt: TGCGCCAGCAGCGTGGAGATGAATCAGCCCCAGCATTTT; d_gene: .; j_gene: TRBJ1-5; abundance: many; v_gene: TRBV4-3
CDR3aa: CASSATGDLDSPLHF; CDR3nt: TGCGCCAGCAGTGCAACAGGGGATTTGGATTCACCCCTCCACTTT; d_gene: TRBD1; j_gene: TRBJ1-6; abundance: many; v_gene: TRBV10-2
CDR3aa: CASSEDVGSLHF; CDR3nt: TGTGCCAGCAGTGAAGATGTGGGGTCCCTCCACTTT; d_gene: .; j_gene: TRBJ1-6; abundance: many; v_gene: TRBV25-1
CDR3aa: CSARVLGGYTF; CDR3nt: TGCAGTGCTAGAGTATTGGGTGGCTACACCTTC; d_gene: .; j_gene: TRBJ1-2; abundance: .; v_gene: TRBV20-1
CDR3aa: CASSLITTLGTEQYF; CDR3nt: TGTGCCAGCAGCCTTATAACTACACTCGGGACCGAGCAGTACTTC; d_gene: .; j_gene: TRBJ2-7; abundance: .; v_gene: TRBV27
CDR3aa: CATSRAPGGSAFF; CDR3nt: TGTGCCACCAGCAGAGCCCCCGGGGGGTCGGCTTTCTTT; d_gene: .; j_gene: TRBJ1-1; abundance: few; v_gene: TRBV15
CDR3aa: CAISEGYQPQYF; CDR3nt: TGTGCCATCAGTGAAGGGTATCAGCCCCAGTACTTC; d_gene: .; j_gene: TRBJ2-5; abundance: .; v_gene: TRBV10-3
CDR3aa: CASRKQGSETQYF; CDR3nt: TGTGCCAGCAGAAAACAGGGCTCCGAGACCCAGTACTTC; d_gene: .; j_gene: TRBJ2-5; abundance: .; v_gene: TRBV27
CDR3aa: CASSPSGTVNYGYTF; CDR3nt: TGTGCCAGCTCACCATCGGGGACCGTTAACTATGGCTACACCTTC; d_gene: .; j_gene: TRBJ1-2; abundance: .; v_gene: TRBV12-3/TRBV12-4
CDR3aa: CATSDLDSTTQYF; CDR3nt: TGTGCCACCAGTGATTTGGACAGTACAACCCAGTACTTC; d_gene: .; j_gene: TRBJ2-5; abundance: many; v_gene: TRBV24-1
CDR3aa: CSARGQGRYF; CDR3nt: TGCAGCGCCCGAGGGCAGGGGCGGTACTTC; d_gene: .; j_gene: TRBJ2-7; abundance: .; v_gene: TRBV29-1
CDR3aa: CASSQEDSNSYEQYF; CDR3nt: TGTGCCAGCAGCCAAGAGGACAGCAACTCCTACGAGCAGTACTTC; d_gene: .; j_gene: TRBJ2-7; abundance: .; v_gene: TRBV3-1
CDR3aa: CASSQRGGTEDYGYTF; CDR3nt: TGTGCCAGCAGCCAACGTGGCGGGACCGAAGACTATGGCTACACCTTC; d_gene: .; j_gene: TRBJ1-2; abundance: many; v_gene: TRBV14
CDR3aa: CASSQVGQGVEKLFF; CDR3nt: TGCGCCAGCAGCCAAGTAGGACAGGGGGTTGAAAAACTGTTTTTT; d_gene: TRBD1; j_gene: TRBJ1-4; abundance: .; v_gene: TRBV7-2
CDR3aa: CASRQQGGEDTIYF; CDR3nt: TGTGCCAGCAGGCAACAGGGGGGTGAGGACACCATATATTTT; d_gene: TRBD1; j_gene: TRBJ1-3; abundance: .; v_gene: TRBV4-2
CDR3aa: CASSFSRGLSQETQYF; CDR3nt: TGTGCCAGCAGCTTTTCCAGGGGGTTAAGTCAAGAGACCCAGTACTTC; d_gene: TRBD1; j_gene: TRBJ2-5; abundance: many; v_gene: TRBV11-2
CDR3aa: CAIRMTVYGYTF; CDR3nt: TGTGCCATCAGAATGACGGTCTATGGCTACACCTTC; d_gene: .; j_gene: TRBJ1-2; abundance: .; v_gene: TRBV10-3
CDR3aa: CASGAAGGPPDTQYF; CDR3nt: TGTGCCAGCGGTGCAGCGGGAGGGCCCCCAGATACGCAGTATTTT; d_gene: TRBD2; j_gene: TRBJ2-3; abundance: .; v_gene: TRBV7-9
CDR3aa: CASSSDRGGLADPYEQYF; CDR3nt: TGTGCCAGCAGCTCCGACAGGGGAGGACTAGCGGACCCCTACGAGCAGTACTTC; d_gene: TRBD2; j_gene: TRBJ2-7; abundance: few; v_gene: TRBV11-2
CDR3aa: CASSLALSTVGELFF; CDR3nt: TGTGCCAGCAGCTTAGCCCTCTCAACCGTCGGGGAGCTGTTTTTT; d_gene: .; j_gene: TRBJ2-2; abundance: many; v_gene: TRBV7-8
CDR3aa: CSSRATYEQYF; CDR3nt: TGCAGCTCCAGGGCCACCTACGAGCAGTACTTC; d_gene: .; j_gene: TRBJ2-7; abundance: .; v_gene: TRBV29-1
CDR3aa: CAWSAQTNSEAFF; CDR3nt: TGTGCCTGGAGTGCCCAGACCAATTCTGAAGCTTTCTTT; d_gene: .; j_gene: TRBJ1-1; abundance: .; v_gene: TRBV30
CDR3aa: CASSLAPRRYEQYF; CDR3nt: TGTGCCAGCAGCTTAGCGCCAAGGAGATACGAGCAGTACTTC; d_gene: .; j_gene: TRBJ2-7; abundance: many; v_gene: TRBV7-2
CDR3aa: CASSQDSRTFEKLFF; CDR3nt: TGCGCCAGCAGCCAAGATTCCAGGACGTTTGAAAAACTGTTTTTT; d_gene: .; j_gene: TRBJ1-4; abundance: .; v_gene: TRBV4-3
CDR3aa: CSARGSDQPQHF; CDR3nt: TGCAGTGCTAGAGGGTCGGACCAGCCCCAGCATTTT; d_gene: .; j_gene: TRBJ1-5; abundance: many; v_gene: TRBV20-1
CDR3aa: CASSLADRGNEQYF; CDR3nt: TGCGCCAGCAGCTTGGCGGACAGGGGTAACGAGCAGTACTTC; d_gene: TRBD1; j_gene: TRBJ2-7; abundance: .; v_gene: TRBV5-1
CDR3aa: CASSLQQGVDSPLHF; CDR3nt: TGTGCCAGCAGTTTGCAACAGGGTGTTGATTCACCCCTCCACTTT; d_gene: .; j_gene: TRBJ1-6; abundance: .; v_gene: TRBV6-5
CDR3aa: CATSRDSLAGVEQYF; CDR3nt: TGTGCCACCAGCAGAGATAGCCTAGCGGGAGTGGAGCAGTACTTC; d_gene: TRBD2; j_gene: TRBJ2-7; abundance: many; v_gene: TRBV15
CDR3aa: CAGSGGDGPWDGYTF; CDR3nt: TGTGCCGGCAGCGGGGGGGACGGTCCTTGGGATGGCTACACCTTC; d_gene: .; j_gene: TRBJ1-2; abundance: .; v_gene: TRBV7-9
CDR3aa: CASSSPKGGTGSISGNTIYF; CDR3nt: TGTGCCAGCAGCTCGCCCAAAGGGGGGACAGGTTCTATCTCTGGAAACACCATATATTTT; d_gene: TRBD1; j_gene: TRBJ1-3; abundance: few; v_gene: TRBV7-9
CDR3aa: CSAGPGQGPREQYF; CDR3nt: TGCAGTGCTGGTCCGGGGCAGGGGCCTCGGGAGCAGTACTTC; d_gene: .; j_gene: TRBJ2-7; abundance: .; v_gene: TRBV20-1
CDR3aa: CASSWLTTQETQYF; CDR3nt: TGTGCCAGCAGTTGGTTGACCACTCAAGAGACCCAGTACTTC; d_gene: .; j_gene: TRBJ2-5; abundance: .; v_gene: TRBV12-3/TRBV12-4
CDR3aa: CSARDRVAADTEAFF; CDR3nt: TGCAGTGCTAGAGATCGGGTGGCAGCAGACACTGAAGCTTTCTTT; d_gene: .; j_gene: TRBJ1-1; abundance: many; v_gene: TRBV20-1
CDR3aa: CAISETVYEQYF; CDR3nt: TGTGCCATCAGTGAGACAGTATACGAGCAGTACTTC; d_gene: .; j_gene: TRBJ2-7; abundance: many; v_gene: TRBV10-3
CDR3aa: CASAGGDRRRQEELFF; CDR3nt: TGCGCCAGCGCCGGGGGTGACCGACGACGCCAAGAGGAGCTGTTTTTT; d_gene: .; j_gene: TRBJ2-2; abundance: .; v_gene: TRBV5-1
CDR3aa: CASSPHDSQYF; CDR3nt: TGCGCCAGCAGCCCACACGACAGCCAGTACTTC; d_gene: .; j_gene: TRBJ2-7; abundance: once; v_gene: TRBV5-1
CDR3aa: CASSLSSRHNQPQHF; CDR3nt: TGTGCCAGCAGTTTATCGAGCAGACACAATCAGCCCCAGCATTTT; d_gene: .; j_gene: TRBJ1-5; abundance: .; v_gene: TRBV6-5
CDR3aa: CASRRGGGKPTEAFF; CDR3nt: TGTGCCAGTAGACGCGGGGGGGGGAAACCCACTGAAGCTTTCTTT; d_gene: .; j_gene: TRBJ1-1; abundance: .; v_gene: TRBV19
CDR3aa: CAISPGTGGVHGYTF; CDR3nt: TGTGCCATCAGCCCCGGGACAGGGGGCGTACATGGCTACACCTTC; d_gene: TRBD1; j_gene: TRBJ1-2; abundance: .; v_gene: TRBV10-3
CDR3aa: CSVEDGQVNQPQHF; CDR3nt: TGCAGCGTTGAAGATGGGCAGGTCAATCAGCCCCAGCATTTT; d_gene: .; j_gene: TRBJ1-5; abundance: .; v_gene: TRBV29-1
CDR3aa: CAIGTGGYQPQHF; CDR3nt: TGTGCCATCGGGACAGGGGGTTATCAGCCCCAGCATTTT; d_gene: TRBD1; j_gene: TRBJ1-5; abundance: many; v_gene: TRBV19
CDR3aa: CTSSLAPQHSGEQYF; CDR3nt: TGTACCAGCAGCTTGGCCCCCCAACACTCGGGGGAGCAGTACTTC; d_gene: .; j_gene: TRBJ2-7; abundance: .; v_gene: TRBV7-2
CDR3aa: CASSLPTGVYEQYF; CDR3nt: TGTGCCAGCAGTTTACCCACAGGCGTCTACGAGCAGTACTTC; d_gene: .; j_gene: TRBJ2-7; abundance: few; v_gene: TRBV28
CDR3aa: CASSEYSPNQPQHF; CDR3nt: TGTGCCAGCAGTGAGTACAGCCCAAATCAGCCCCAGCATTTT; d_gene: .; j_gene: TRBJ1-5; abundance: many; v_gene: TRBV2
CDR3aa: CASSAGLADEQYF; CDR3nt: TGTGCCAGCAGCGCGGGACTAGCGGACGAGCAGTACTTC; d_gene: TRBD2; j_gene: TRBJ2-7; abundance: many; v_gene: TRBV2
CDR3aa: CSAKTPYYGYTF; CDR3nt: TGCAGTGCTAAGACACCATACTATGGCTACACCTTC; d_gene: .; j_gene: TRBJ1-2; abundance: .; v_gene: TRBV20-1
CDR3aa: CSAKSGGLSYEQYF; CDR3nt: TGCAGTGCCAAAAGCGGGGGACTATCCTACGAGCAGTACTTC; d_gene: TRBD2; j_gene: TRBJ2-7; abundance: few; v_gene: TRBV20-1
CDR3aa: CIGSGTGSGYTF; CDR3nt: TGCATCGGGTCAGGGACAGGGAGCGGCTACACCTTC; d_gene: TRBD1; j_gene: TRBJ1-2; abundance: .; v_gene: TRBV29-1
CDR3aa: CASRERTGRNSPLHF; CDR3nt: TGTGCCAGCAGAGAGCGGACAGGCCGTAATTCACCCCTCCACTTT; d_gene: TRBD1; j_gene: TRBJ1-6; abundance: many; v_gene: TRBV6-1
CDR3aa: CASTLRGGEQYF; CDR3nt: TGTGCCAGCACACTCCGGGGGGGTGAGCAGTACTTC; d_gene: TRBD2; j_gene: TRBJ2-7; abundance: .; v_gene: TRBV28
CDR3aa: CSVHHSGRDPLETQYF; CDR3nt: TGCAGCGTTCACCATAGCGGGAGAGACCCTTTGGAGACCCAGTACTTC; d_gene: TRBD2; j_gene: TRBJ2-5; abundance: .; v_gene: TRBV29-1
CDR3aa: CASTRTGGYNQPQHF; CDR3nt: TGTGCCAGCACCAGGACAGGGGGGTACAATCAGCCCCAGCATTTT; d_gene: TRBD1; j_gene: TRBJ1-5; abundance: .; v_gene: TRBV27